This T cell receptor beta chain was documented in a study of T cell repertoires in cytomegalovirus infection. Study-level background: Indications came from public TCR beta signatures; they pointed to CMV infection and to a matching HLA type.

This clonotype was observed a few times. Its antigen is still unknown. Each CDR3 protein gets one entry after TCRdb re-called the reads with MiXCR. This sample has around 550,000 distinct CDR3 sequences; 26% occur once, and the top ten carry about 12%. V dropped 3 bases and J dropped 6; count of bases not matched to a gene: 14. From germline, CDR1 is MGHRA and CDR2 YSYEKL. The CDR3 extends over 17 amino acids. Study observations and caveats: Cumulated frequencies of public TCR beta families served to identify carriers of CMV plus the relevant HLA. HLA-C-restricted TCR beta clonotypes specific for CMV led the ex vivo response.

The origin of this receptor is a human donor in good health (CMV status not recorded). Some clones in this sample may be carry-over from other donors' samples. Sequencing input: PBMCs. This chain connects TRBV4-1 to TRBJ2-1, with 7 bases lining up with TRBD1. CDR3: CASSQETGFPLVNEQFF. DNA of the CDR3: TGCGCCAGCAGCCAGGAGACAGGGTTTCCCCTCGTCAATGAGCAGTTCTTC.